The clone carrying this TCR beta chain was counted many times. Antigen unknown. It was at deep level that the assay was run. Data came from immunoSEQ multiplex PCR; TCRdb stores just in-frame clones and leaves some out. This sample carries about 1.5 million clones, around 98% of them seen once, and the ten largest clones take approximately 0.45%. V was clipped by 3 bases and J by 4 bases, with 21 bases between them. Germline values: CDR1 SGDLS, CDR2 YYNGEE. The CDR3 loop spans 17 amino acids. These data come from a study of shared clonotypes between healthy human individuals. General study results and limits: Relative to their counterparts shared across all four donors, non-shared clonotypes exhibited diminished generation probabilities.

The origin of this receptor is a man aged 30 to 45 in good health. This chain uses TRBV9 with TRBJ2-3, with D possibly TRBD2 on 6 matching bases. The sample taken for sequencing was naive CD4+ T cells sorted from blood. Subset reported: CD45RA+ positively selected. CDR3 coding DNA: TGTGCCAGCAGCGGGAGTGGCGGGCGGGAAAGGGCAGATACGCAGTATTTT. Encoded protein: CASSGSGGRERADTQYF.